This T cell receptor (beta chain) was identified during a study of cytomegalovirus exposure and HLA in healthy donors. Study summary: The same platform as the approximately 730 first-cohort repertoires was used for the 95 to 150 validation repertoires, a later analysis reported.

Method: immunoSEQ multiplex PCR; TCRdb's copy keeps in-frame clones and lacks some. The data contain about 200,000 clones, 80% to 85% of them singletons. The germline V gene has CDR1 SGHTA and CDR2 FQGNSA. Trimming pared 7 bases from V and 8 bases from J, leaving 23 bases between. The CDR3 runs 15 residues. Sequencing input: PBMCs. The rearrangement uses TRBV7-2 and TRBJ1-2; no reliable D call. This TCR was sampled from a woman in her twenties or thirties in good health and CMV-seronegative. The CDR3 nucleotides are TGTGCCAGCATCCCAAGCGCCGGCCCCGGCCGGGGCTACACCTTC. This codes for CASIPSAGPGRGYTF.